Listed here is a single T cell receptor (beta chain). Germline loops: CDR1 MNHEY, CDR2 SVGAGI. V trimming: 8 bases; J trimming: 5 bases; junction bases outside the gene matches: 5. The CDR3 covers 12 residues. The sample is drawn from a study of blood T cell repertoires in COVID-19. Study overall: Samples representing acute and convalescent COVID-19 were sourced from the United States, Italy and Spain. From T cells, B-cell-depleted T cells, or PBMCs came the material, which was cDNA or gDNA.

Generated by immunoSEQ multiplex PCR, the TCRdb table keeps only in-frame clones and is missing some. The table lists some 200,000 clones, around 86% of them singletons, with about 6.5% in the top ten. This TCR derives from a woman aged 40 to 49 with acute or convalescent COVID-19. The source material was peripheral blood. The genes are TRBV6-5 and TRBJ1-1; 7 nucleotides align to TRBD1. The CDR3 DNA is TGTGCCAGCTACAGGGGTCGGACTGAAGCTTTCTTT. It encodes CASYRGRTEAFF.